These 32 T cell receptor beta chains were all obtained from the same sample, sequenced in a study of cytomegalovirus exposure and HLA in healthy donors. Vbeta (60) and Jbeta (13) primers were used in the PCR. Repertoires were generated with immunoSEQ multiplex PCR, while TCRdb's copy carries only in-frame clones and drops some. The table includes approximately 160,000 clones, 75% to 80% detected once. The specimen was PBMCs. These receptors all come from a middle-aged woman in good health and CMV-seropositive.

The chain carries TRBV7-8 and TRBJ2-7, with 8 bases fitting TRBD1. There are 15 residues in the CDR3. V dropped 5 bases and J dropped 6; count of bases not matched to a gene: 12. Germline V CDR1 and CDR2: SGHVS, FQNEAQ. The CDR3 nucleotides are TGTGCCAGCAGCGCGGGGACAGGTAGTGTGGGCGAGCAGTACTTC. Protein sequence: CASSAGTGSVGEQYF.

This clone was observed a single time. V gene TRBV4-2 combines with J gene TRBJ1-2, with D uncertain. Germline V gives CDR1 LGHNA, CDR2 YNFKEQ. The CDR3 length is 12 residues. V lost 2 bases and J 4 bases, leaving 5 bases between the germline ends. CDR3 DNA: TGTGCCAGCAGCCAAAGCCTCTATGGCTACACCTTC. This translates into CASSQSLYGYTF.

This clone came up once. This chain's CDR3 is CASSFQGASLNQPQHF. The DNA for the CDR3 is TGTGCCAGCAGCTTCCAGGGGGCAAGTCTCAATCAGCCCCAGCATTTT. The genes are TRBV5-5 and TRBJ1-5; 8 bases are shared with TRBD1. The length of the CDR3 is 16 residues. V gave up 2 bases and J gave up 3 bases; unmatched junction bases: 7. CDR1 and CDR2 (germline): SGHKS, YYEKEE (reference sequence).

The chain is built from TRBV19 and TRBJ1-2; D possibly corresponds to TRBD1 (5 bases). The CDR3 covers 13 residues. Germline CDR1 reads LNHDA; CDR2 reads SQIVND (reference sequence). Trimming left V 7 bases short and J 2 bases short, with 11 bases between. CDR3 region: CASKPGWNYGYTF. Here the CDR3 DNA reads TGTGCCAGTAAACCAGGGTGGAACTATGGCTACACCTTC.

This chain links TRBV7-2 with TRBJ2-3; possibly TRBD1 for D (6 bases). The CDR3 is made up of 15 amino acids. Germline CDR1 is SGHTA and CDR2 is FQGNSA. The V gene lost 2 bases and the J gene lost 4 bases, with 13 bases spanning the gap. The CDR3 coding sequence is TGTGCCAGCAGCTTAACGTCAGGGGCCGCAGATACGCAGTATTTT. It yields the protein CASSLTSGAADTQYF.

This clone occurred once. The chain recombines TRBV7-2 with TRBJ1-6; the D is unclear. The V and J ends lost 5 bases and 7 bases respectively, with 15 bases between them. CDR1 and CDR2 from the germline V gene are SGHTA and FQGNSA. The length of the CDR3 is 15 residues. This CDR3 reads CASSPARGPNSPLHF. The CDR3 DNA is TGTGCCAGCAGCCCTGCTCGTGGCCCCAATTCACCCCTCCACTTT.

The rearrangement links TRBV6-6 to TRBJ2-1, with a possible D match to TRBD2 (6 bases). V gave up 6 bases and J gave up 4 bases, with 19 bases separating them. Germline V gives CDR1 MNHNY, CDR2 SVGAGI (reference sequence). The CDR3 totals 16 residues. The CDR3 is CASSPTGTRSYNEQFF. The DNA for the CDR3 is TGTGCCAGCAGCCCTACTGGGACTCGCAGTTACAATGAGCAGTTCTTC.

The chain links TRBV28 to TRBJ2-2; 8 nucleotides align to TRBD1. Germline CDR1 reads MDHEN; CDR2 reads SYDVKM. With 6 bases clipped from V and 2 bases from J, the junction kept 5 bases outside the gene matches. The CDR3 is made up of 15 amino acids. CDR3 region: CASSLGQGNTGELFF. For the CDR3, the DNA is TGTGCCAGCAGCCTTGGACAGGGTAACACCGGGGAGCTGTTTTTT.

The DNA for the CDR3 is TGTGCCAGCAGCTTCGGAGAGCGGGGACGCTCCTACAATGAGCAGTTCTTC. Translated: CASSFGERGRSYNEQFF. The chain joins TRBV11-2 to TRBJ2-1, with 7 bases that match TRBD2. The CDR3 is made up of 17 amino acids. The V gene's germline CDR1 is SGHAT and CDR2 FQNNGV. V lost 3 bases to trimming and J lost 0 bases; unmatched junction nucleotides: 8.

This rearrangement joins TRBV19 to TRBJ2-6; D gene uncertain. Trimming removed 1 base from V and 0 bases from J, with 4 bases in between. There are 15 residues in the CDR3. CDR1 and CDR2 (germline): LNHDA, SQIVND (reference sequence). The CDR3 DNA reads TGTGCCAGTAGTATAGGTAACTCTGGGGCCAACGTCCTGACTTTC. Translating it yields CASSIGNSGANVLTF. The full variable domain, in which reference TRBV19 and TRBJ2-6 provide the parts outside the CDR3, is DGGITQSPKYLFRKEGQNVTLSCEQNLNHDAMYWYRQDPGQGLRLIYYSQIVNDFQKGDIAEGYSVSREKKESFPLTVTSAQKNPTAFYLCASSIGNSGANVLTFGAGSRLTVL.

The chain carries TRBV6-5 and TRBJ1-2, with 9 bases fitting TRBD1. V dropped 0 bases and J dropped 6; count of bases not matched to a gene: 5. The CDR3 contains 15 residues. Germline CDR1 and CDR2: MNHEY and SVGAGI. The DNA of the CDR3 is TGTGCCAGCAGTTACTCGAGAGGGACAGGGAATGGCTACACCTTC. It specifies CASSYSRGTGNGYTF.

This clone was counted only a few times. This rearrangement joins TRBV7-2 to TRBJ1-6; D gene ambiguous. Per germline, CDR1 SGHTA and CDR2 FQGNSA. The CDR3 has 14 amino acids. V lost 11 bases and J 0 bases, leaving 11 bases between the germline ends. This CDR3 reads CAGTESSYNSPLHF. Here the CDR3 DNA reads TGTGCCGGAACGGAGAGCTCCTATAATTCACCCCTCCACTTT.

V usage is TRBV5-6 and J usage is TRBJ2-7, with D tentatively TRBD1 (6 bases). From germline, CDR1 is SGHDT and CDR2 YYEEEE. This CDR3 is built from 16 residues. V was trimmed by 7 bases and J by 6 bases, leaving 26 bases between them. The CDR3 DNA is TGTGCCAGCCATCTAGGGGGATATACGCACTCTACCGAGCAGTACTTC. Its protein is CASHLGGYTHSTEQYF.

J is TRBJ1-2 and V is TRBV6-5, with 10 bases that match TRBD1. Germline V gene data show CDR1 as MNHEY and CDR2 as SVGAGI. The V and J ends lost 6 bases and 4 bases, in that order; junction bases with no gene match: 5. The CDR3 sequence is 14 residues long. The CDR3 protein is CASRTGTGAYGYTF. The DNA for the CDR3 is TGTGCCAGCAGAACCGGGACAGGGGCCTATGGCTACACCTTC.

CDR3 region: CASSDYGTGDNEQFF. The CDR3 DNA is TGTGCCAGCAGTGATTACGGGACAGGGGACAATGAGCAGTTCTTC. The rearrangement joins TRBV2 to TRBJ2-1; TRBD1 matches 10 bases. In germline, CDR1 is SNHLY, CDR2 FYNNEI. The CDR3 totals 15 residues. V was pared by 3 bases and J by 5 bases, with 4 bases of the junction left unmatched.

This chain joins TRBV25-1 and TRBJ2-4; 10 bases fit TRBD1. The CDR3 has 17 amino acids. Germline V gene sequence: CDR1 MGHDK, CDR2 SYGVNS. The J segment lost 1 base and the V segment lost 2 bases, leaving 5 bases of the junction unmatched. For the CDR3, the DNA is TGTGCCAGCAGTGAAAGGGGGGGACAGGGGGCCAAAAACATTCAGTACTTC. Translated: CASSERGGQGAKNIQYF.

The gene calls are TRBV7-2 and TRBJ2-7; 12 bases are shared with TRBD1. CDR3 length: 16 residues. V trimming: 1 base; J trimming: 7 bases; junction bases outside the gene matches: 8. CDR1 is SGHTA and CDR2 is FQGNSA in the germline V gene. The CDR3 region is CASSLEGQGALGEQYF. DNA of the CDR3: TGTGCCAGCAGCTTAGAGGGACAGGGGGCATTAGGGGAGCAGTACTTC.

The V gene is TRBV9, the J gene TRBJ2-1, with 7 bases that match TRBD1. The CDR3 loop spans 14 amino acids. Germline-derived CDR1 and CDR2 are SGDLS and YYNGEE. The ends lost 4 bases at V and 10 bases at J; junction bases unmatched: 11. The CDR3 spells CASSSTGTVGEQFF. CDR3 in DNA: TGTGCCAGCAGCTCTACCGGGACAGTTGGGGAGCAGTTCTTC. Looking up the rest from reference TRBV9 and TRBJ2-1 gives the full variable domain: DSGVTQTPKHLITATGQRVTLRCSPRSGDLSVYWYQQSLDQGLQFLIQYYNGEERAKGNILERFSAQQFPDLHSELNLSSLELGDSALYFCASSSTGTVGEQFFGPGTRLTVL.

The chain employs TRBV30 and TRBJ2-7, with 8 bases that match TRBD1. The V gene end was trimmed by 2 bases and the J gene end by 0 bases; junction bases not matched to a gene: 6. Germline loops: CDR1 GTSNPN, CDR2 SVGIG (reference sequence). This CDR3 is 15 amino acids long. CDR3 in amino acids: CAWSPGQGFSYEQYF. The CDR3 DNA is TGTGCCTGGAGTCCCGGACAGGGATTCTCCTACGAGCAGTACTTC.

CDR3 nucleotides: TGTGCCAGCAGCTTGGGGCAGGCTCACCAAGAGACCCAGTACTTC. It encodes CASSLGQAHQETQYF. This rearrangement joins TRBV5-6 to TRBJ2-5; D gene unclear. CDR3 length equals 15 residues. The germline CDR1 and CDR2 sequences are SGHDT and YYEEEE. Trimming took off 0 bases at V and 0 bases at J, with 9 bases between the two ends.

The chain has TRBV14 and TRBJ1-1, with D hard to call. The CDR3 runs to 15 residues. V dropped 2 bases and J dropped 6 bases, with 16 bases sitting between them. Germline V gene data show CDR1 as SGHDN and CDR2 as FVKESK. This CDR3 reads CASSQRGLGFSEAFF. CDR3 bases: TGTGCCAGCAGCCAACGAGGGTTAGGGTTCTCTGAAGCTTTCTTT.

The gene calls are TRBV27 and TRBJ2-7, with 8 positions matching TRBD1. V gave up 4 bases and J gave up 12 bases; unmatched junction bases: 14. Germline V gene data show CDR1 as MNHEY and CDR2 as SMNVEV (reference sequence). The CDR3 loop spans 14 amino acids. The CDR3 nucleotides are TGTGCCAGCAGTTCGACAGGGGCCCCCTGGAGGAGGTACTTC. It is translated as CASSSTGAPWRRYF.

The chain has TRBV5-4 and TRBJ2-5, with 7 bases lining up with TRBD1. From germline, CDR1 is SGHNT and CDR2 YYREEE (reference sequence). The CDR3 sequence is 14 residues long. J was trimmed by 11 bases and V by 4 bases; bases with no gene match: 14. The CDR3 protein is CASSPGTALTRQYF. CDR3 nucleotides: TGTGCCAGCAGCCCCGGGACAGCATTGACGCGGCAGTACTTC.

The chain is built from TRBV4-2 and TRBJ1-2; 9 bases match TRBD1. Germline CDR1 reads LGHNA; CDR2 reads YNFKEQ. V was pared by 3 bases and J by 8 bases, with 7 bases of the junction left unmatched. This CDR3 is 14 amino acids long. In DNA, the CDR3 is TGTGCCAGCAGCCAGACCTCCGGGACAGGGGGCTACACCTTC. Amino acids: CASSQTSGTGGYTF.

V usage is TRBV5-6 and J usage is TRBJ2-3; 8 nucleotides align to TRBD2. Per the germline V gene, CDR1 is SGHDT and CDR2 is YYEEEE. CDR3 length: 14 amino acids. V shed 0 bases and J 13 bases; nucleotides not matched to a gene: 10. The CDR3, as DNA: TGTGCCAGCAGCTTGGGTACCGGGACTAGTGAAGAGTATTTT. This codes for CASSLGTGTSEEYF.

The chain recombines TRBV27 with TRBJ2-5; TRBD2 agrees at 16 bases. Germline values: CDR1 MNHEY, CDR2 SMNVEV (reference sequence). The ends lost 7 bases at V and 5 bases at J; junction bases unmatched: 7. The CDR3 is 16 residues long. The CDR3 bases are TGTGCCAGCAAGGGACTAGCGGGAGGGTTCCCGGAGACCCAGTACTTC. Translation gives CASKGLAGGFPETQYF.

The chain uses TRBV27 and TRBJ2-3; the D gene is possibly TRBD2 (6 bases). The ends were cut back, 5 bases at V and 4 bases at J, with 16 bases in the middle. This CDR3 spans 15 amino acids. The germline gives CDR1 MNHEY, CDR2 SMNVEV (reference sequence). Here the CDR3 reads CASSNAGFSADTQYF. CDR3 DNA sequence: TGTGCCAGCAGTAATGCGGGATTTTCCGCAGATACGCAGTATTTT.

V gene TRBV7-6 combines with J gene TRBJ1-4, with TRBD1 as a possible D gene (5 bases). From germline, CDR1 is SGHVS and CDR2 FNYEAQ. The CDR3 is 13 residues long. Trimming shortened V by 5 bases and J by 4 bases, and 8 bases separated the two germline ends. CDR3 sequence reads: CASSLGLNEKLFF. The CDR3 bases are TGTGCCAGCAGCCTGGGACTTAATGAAAAACTGTTTTTT.

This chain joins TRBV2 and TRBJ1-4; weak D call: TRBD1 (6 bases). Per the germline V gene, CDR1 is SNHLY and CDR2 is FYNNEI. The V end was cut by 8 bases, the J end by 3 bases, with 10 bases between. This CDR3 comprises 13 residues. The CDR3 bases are TGTGCCAGCCTGGGGGCGGCTAATGAAAAACTGTTTTTT. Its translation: CASLGAANEKLFF.

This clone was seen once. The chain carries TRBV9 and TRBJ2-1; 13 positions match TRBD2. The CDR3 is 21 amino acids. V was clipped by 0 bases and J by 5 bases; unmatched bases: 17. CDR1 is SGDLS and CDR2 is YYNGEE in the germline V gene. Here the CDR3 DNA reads TGTGCCAGCAGCGTAGCCCGAACCGGGACTAGCGGGGTCCCCAGGGACAATGAGCAGTTCTTC. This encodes CASSVARTGTSGVPRDNEQFF.

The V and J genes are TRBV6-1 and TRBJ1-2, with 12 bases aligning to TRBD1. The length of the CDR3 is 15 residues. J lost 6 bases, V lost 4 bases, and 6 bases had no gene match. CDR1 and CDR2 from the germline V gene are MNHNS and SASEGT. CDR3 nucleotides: TGTGCCAGCAGTGCCGGGACAGGGGGCGACCATGGCTACACCTTC. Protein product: CASSAGTGGDHGYTF.

The CDR3 DNA reads as TGTGCCAGCAGCGTTTGGGACAACTCCTATAATTCACCCCTCCACTTT. Residues: CASSVWDNSYNSPLHF. The chain is built from TRBV9 and TRBJ1-6, with D perhaps TRBD1 (6 bases). The CDR3 length is 16 residues. The germline CDR1 and CDR2 sequences are SGDLS and YYNGEE. Trimming cost V 2 bases and J 0 bases, with 9 bases left between them.